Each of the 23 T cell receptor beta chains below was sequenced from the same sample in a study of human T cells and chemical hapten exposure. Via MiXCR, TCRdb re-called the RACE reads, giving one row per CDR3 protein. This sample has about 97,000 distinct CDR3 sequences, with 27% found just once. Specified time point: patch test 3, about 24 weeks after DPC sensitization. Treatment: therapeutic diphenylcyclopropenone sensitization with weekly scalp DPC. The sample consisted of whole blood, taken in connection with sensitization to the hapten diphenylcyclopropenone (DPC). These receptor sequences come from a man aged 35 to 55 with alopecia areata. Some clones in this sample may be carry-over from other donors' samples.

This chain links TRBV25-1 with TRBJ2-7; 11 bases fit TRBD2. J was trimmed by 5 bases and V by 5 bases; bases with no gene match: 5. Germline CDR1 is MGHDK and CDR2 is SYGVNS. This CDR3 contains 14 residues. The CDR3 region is CASSPSGRRNEQYF. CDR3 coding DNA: TGTGCCAGCAGTCCTAGCGGGAGGAGGAACGAGCAGTACTTC.

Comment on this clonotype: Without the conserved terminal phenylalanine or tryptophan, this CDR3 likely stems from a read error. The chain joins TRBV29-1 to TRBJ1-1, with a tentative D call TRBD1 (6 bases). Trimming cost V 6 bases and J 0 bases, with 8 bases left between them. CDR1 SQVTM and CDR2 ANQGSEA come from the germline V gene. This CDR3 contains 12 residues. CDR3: CSVGQMNTEAFL. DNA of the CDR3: TGCAGCGTCGGACAGATGAACACTGAAGCTTTCTTG.

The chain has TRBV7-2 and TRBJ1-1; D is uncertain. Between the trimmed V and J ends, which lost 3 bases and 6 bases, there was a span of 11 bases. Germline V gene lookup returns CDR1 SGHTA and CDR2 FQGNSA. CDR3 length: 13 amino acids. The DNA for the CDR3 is TGTGCCAGCAGCTTGCGGGGTAACCCTGAAGCTTTCTTT. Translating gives CASSLRGNPEAFF. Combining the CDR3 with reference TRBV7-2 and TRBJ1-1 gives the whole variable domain GAGVSQSPSNKVTEKGKDVELRCDPISGHTALYWYRQSLGQGLEFLIYFQGNSAPDKSGLPSDRFSAERTGGSVSTLTIQRTQQEDSAVYLCASSLRGNPEAFFGQGTRLTVV.

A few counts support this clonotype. CDR3: CASSRPGTGNEQYF. DNA of the CDR3: TGTGCCAGCAGTCGTCCCGGGACAGGGAACGAGCAGTACTTC. The chain carries TRBV12-3 or TRBV12-4 and TRBJ2-7; 9 nucleotides line up with TRBD1. J lost 5 bases, V lost 5 bases, and 7 bases had no gene match. The CDR3 has 14 residues.

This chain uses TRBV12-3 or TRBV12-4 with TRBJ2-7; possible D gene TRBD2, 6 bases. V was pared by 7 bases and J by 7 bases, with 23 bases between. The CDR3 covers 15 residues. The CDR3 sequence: CASTPGAGLLAEQYF. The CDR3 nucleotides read TGTGCCAGCACCCCTGGGGCGGGACTCTTAGCAGAGCAGTACTTC.

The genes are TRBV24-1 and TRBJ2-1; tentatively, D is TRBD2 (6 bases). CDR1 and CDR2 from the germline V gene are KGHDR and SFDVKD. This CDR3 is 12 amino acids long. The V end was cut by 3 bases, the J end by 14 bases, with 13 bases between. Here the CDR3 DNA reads TGTGCCACCAGTGATCCCGGGGGTGGGGAGTTCTTC. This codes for CATSDPGGGEFF.

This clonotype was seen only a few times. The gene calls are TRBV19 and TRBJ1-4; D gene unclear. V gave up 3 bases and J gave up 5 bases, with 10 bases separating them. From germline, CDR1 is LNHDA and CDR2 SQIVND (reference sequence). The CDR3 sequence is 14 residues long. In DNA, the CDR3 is TGTGCCAGTAGTATCGGAGGATCAAATGAAAAACTGTTTTTT. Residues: CASSIGGSNEKLFF.

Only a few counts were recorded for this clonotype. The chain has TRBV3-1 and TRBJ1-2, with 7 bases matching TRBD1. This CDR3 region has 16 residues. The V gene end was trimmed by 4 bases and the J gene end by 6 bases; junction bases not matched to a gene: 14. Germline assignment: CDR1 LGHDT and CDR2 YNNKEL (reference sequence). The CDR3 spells CASSPRTGPGHNGYTF. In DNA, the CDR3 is TGTGCCAGCAGCCCCAGGACAGGTCCCGGGCACAATGGCTACACCTTC. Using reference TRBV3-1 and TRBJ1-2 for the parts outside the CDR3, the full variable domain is DTAVSQTPKYLVTQMGNDKSIKCEQNLGHDTMYWYKQDSKKFLKIMFSYNNKELIINETVPNRFSPKSPDKAHLNLHINSLELGDSAVYFCASSPRTGPGHNGYTFGSGTRLTVV.

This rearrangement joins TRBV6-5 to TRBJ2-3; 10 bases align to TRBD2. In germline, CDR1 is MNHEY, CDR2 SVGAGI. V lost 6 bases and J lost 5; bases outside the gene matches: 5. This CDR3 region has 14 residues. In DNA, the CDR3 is TGTGCCAGCAGGGCTAGCGGGAGTCGAGATACGCAGTATTTT. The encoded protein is CASRASGSRDTQYF.

This CDR3 is CASSPHEVINNEQFF. CDR3 nucleotides: TGTGCCAGCAGCCCACACGAGGTAATTAACAATGAGCAGTTCTTC. The chain employs TRBV9 and TRBJ2-1; unclear D gene. The V end lost 4 bases, the J end lost 5 bases, and 16 bases lay between the germline ends. Germline V CDR1 and CDR2: SGDLS, YYNGEE. CDR3 length: 15 residues.

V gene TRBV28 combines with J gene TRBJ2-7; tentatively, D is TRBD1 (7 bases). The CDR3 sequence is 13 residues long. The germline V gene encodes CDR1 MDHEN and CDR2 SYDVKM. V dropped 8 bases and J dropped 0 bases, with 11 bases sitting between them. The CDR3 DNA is TGTGCCAGCCAGGGGGGTGCCTCCTACGAGCAGTACTTC. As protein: CASQGGASYEQYF.

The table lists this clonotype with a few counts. The CDR3 nucleotides are TGTGCCAGCAGCTCATCCGGGCACTATGGCTACACCTTC. It encodes CASSSSGHYGYTF. The genes are TRBV13 and TRBJ1-2; D remains unclear. Trimming removed 4 bases at V and 3 bases at J, with 9 bases between. CDR3 size: 13 residues. Per germline, CDR1 PRHDT and CDR2 FYEKMQ (reference sequence).

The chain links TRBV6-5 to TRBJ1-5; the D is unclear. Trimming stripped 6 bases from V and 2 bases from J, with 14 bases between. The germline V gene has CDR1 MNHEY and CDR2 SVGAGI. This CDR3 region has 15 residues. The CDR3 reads CASSERKVGNQPQHF. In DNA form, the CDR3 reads TGTGCCAGCAGCGAGAGGAAAGTGGGCAATCAGCCCCAGCATTTT.

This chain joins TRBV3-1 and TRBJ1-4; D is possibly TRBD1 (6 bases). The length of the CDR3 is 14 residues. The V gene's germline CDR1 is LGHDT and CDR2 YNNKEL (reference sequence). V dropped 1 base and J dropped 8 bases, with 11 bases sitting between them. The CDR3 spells CASSQVRQGEKLFF. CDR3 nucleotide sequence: TGTGCCAGCAGCCAAGTGAGGCAGGGGGAAAAACTGTTTTTT.

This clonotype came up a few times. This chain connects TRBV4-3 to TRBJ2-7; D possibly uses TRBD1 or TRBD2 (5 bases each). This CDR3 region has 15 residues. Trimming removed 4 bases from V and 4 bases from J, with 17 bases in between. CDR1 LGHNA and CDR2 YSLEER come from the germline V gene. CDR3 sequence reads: CASSLSGTPRYEQYF. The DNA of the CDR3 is TGCGCCAGCAGCCTTTCCGGGACCCCACGGTACGAGCAGTACTTC.

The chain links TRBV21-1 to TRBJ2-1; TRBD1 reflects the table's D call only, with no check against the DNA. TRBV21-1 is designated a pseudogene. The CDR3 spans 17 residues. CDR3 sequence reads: CASSKVGGGRSYNEQFF. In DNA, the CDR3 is TGTGCCAGCAGCAAAGTCGGAGGGGGCCGTTCCTACAATGAGCAGTTCTTC.

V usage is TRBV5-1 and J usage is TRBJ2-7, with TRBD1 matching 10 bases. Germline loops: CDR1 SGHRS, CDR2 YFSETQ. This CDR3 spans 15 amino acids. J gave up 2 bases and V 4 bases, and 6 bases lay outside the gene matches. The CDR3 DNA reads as TGCGCCAGCAGCCCAGGGACAGGGGTGCCCTACGAGCAGTACTTC. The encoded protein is CASSPGTGVPYEQYF.

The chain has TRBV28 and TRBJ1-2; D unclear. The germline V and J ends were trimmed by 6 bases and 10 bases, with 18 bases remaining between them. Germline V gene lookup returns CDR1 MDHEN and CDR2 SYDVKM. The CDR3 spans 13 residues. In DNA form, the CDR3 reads TGTGCCAGCAGACCCTCTGATACCGATCTCTACACCTTC. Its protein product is CASRPSDTDLYTF.

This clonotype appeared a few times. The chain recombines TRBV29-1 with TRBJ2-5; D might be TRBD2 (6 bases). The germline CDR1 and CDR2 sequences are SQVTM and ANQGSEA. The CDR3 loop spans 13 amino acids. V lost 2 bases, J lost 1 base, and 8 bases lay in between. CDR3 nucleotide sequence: TGCAGCGTTGAACGACTAGTCCAAGAGACCCAGTACTTC. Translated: CSVERLVQETQYF.

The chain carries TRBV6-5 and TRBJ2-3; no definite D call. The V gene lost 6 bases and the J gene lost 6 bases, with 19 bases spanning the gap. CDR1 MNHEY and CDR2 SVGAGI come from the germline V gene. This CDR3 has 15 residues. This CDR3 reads CASRAERSGRDTQYF. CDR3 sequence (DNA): TGTGCCAGCAGGGCGGAAAGAAGTGGACGTGATACGCAGTATTTT.

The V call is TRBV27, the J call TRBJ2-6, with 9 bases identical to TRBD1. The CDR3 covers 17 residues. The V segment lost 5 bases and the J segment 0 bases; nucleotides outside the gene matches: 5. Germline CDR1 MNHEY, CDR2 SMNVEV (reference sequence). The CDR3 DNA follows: TGTGCCAGCAGTCGGGACAGGGCCTTCTCTGGGGCCAACGTCCTGACTTTC. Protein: CASSRDRAFSGANVLTF. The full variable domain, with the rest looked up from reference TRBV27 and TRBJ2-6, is EAQVTQNPRYLITVTGKKLTVTCSQNMNHEYMSWYRQDPGLGLRQIYYSMNVEVTDKGDVPEGYKVSRKEKRNFPLILESPSPNQTSLYFCASSRDRAFSGANVLTFGAGSRLTVL.

The CDR3 sequence is CASSLKQGGTYEQYF. For the CDR3, the DNA is TGTGCCAGCAGTTTAAAACAGGGGGGAACCTACGAGCAGTACTTC. The genes are TRBV28 and TRBJ2-7; 8 bases match TRBD1. Germline-derived CDR1 and CDR2 are MDHEN and SYDVKM. The CDR3 has 15 amino acids. J lost 2 bases, V lost 2 bases, and 5 bases had no gene match.

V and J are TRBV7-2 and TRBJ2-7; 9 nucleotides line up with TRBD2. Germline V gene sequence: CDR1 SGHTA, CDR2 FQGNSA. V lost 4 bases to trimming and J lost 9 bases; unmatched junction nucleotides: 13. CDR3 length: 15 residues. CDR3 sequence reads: CASSSLAGTGEGQYF. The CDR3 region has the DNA TGTGCCAGCAGCTCTCTAGCGGGAACGGGGGAAGGGCAGTACTTC.